The rows below give T cell receptor beta chains drawn from one sample of a study of naive and memory T cell subsets. TCRdb re-called the UMI-ligation and nested PCR reads with MiXCR, one entry per CDR3 protein. The data contain about 90,000 distinct CDR3 sequences, about 11% of them seen just once; the ten biggest clones take up around 0.13%. The sample consisted of naive CD4+ T cells from blood. Receptor source: a human donor in good health. CDR3s leave out the opening cysteine and the closing phenylalanine or tryptophan. Only part of the rows carry a size: once, few, many, or a class if the clone is expanded.

>TRBJ2-5|TRBV20-1|.
SARDRGETQY
>TRBJ1-1|TRBV7-6|few
ASRSVQGMTEAF
>TRBJ1-1|TRBV6-2/TRBV6-3|.
ASSYGQGSTEAF
>TRBJ2-1|TRBV7-8|.
ASSSTRWGNEQF
>TRBJ1-2|TRBV19|few
ASSMPGQGYYGYT
>TRBJ2-5|TRBV29-1|.
SVVKGISKETQY
>TRBJ2-7|TRBV3-1|.
ASSRASYEQY
>TRBJ2-5|TRBV12-3/TRBV12-4|few
ASRGLETQY
>TRBJ2-3|TRBV30|.
AWSLGTTSNTQY
>TRBJ2-7|TRBV20-1|few
SARDQERVYEQY
>TRBJ2-4|TRBV4-3|few
ASSQSPDVAKNIQY
>TRBJ2-5|TRBV10-3|few
AIRDTGGAQETQY
>TRBJ2-5|TRBV7-2|.
ASSQNSAGVQETQY